Listed here are 6 T cell receptor beta chains from one sample, sequenced in a study of CD4 T cells in relation to SARS-CoV-2 and coronaviruses. The unexposed donors gave CD4+ T cells in about 2010-2018, prior to COVID-19. Assay used: immunoSEQ multiplex PCR; TCRdb lists only in-frame clones, some missing. The data show about 59,000 clones, around 86% seen once. Sequenced material: memory CD4+ T cells from PBMCs. Every receptor here comes from a human donor in good health.

This sequence joins TRBV7-9 and TRBJ1-4, with 10 bases that match TRBD1. Germline CDR1 reads SEHNR; CDR2 reads FQNEAQ (reference sequence). The CDR3 is 15 residues long. V trimming: 5 bases; J trimming: 3 bases; junction bases outside the gene matches: 3. The CDR3 reads CASSVGQGANEKLFF. The CDR3 region has the DNA TGTGCCAGCAGCGTAGGACAGGGGGCTAATGAAAAACTGTTTTTT.

A single count supports this clone. The V and J genes are TRBV2 and TRBJ2-5; 9 bases match TRBD1. The CDR3 is 14 residues long. Germline assignment: CDR1 SNHLY and CDR2 FYNNEI. Losses at the gene ends were 8 bases for V and 5 bases for J; bases not matched to a gene: 9. CDR3 bases: TGTGCCAGCGGCCTCCAACAGGGGGCGGAGACCCAGTACTTC. Translated: CASGLQQGAETQYF.

The gene calls are TRBV6-1 and TRBJ2-7; 10 positions agree with TRBD2. Germline CDR1 MNHNS, CDR2 SASEGT. V was clipped by 1 base and J by 1 base; unmatched bases: 4. The CDR3 runs to 16 residues. The CDR3 sequence is CASSEVAGGLSYEQYF. The CDR3 coding sequence is TGTGCCAGCAGTGAAGTAGCGGGAGGCCTTTCCTACGAGCAGTACTTC.

J is TRBJ2-7 and V is TRBV19; 7 nucleotides agree with TRBD1. V lost 5 bases, J lost 4 bases, and 5 bases stayed unmatched. Germline V gene sequence: CDR1 LNHDA, CDR2 SQIVND (reference sequence). The CDR3 has 13 amino acids. The DNA of the CDR3 is TGTGCCAGTAGTTGGACAGGAGGATACGAGCAGTACTTC. It yields the protein CASSWTGGYEQYF.

The table lists this clone with a count of one. The V gene is TRBV30, the J gene TRBJ1-1; 8 nucleotides align to TRBD1. J was trimmed by 1 base and V by 2 bases; bases with no gene match: 9. This CDR3 spans 16 amino acids. Germline CDR1 is GTSNPN and CDR2 is SVGIG (reference sequence). This CDR3 is CAWSRGGTGGNTEAFF. The CDR3 DNA is TGTGCCTGGAGTAGGGGAGGTACAGGGGGGAACACTGAAGCTTTCTTT.

This chain links TRBV30 with TRBJ2-3; 7 bases map to TRBD2. Germline CDR1 GTSNPN, CDR2 SVGIG (reference sequence). This CDR3 spans 13 amino acids. J gave up 3 bases and V 5 bases, and 5 bases lay outside the gene matches. The chain's CDR3 is CAWGEGRTDTQYF. The CDR3 DNA reads as TGTGCCTGGGGGGAGGGGAGGACAGATACGCAGTATTTT.